This entry lists 9 T cell receptor beta chains sequenced from one sample in a study of OX40 agonist ivuxolimab in advanced cancers. Libraries were prepared by immunoSEQ multiplex PCR; TCRdb keeps only in-frame clonotypes and omits some of them. The profile shows fewer than 30,000 clones, around 84% of them singletons. The source was CD4+ or CD8+ T cells sorted from blood, collected in a trial of the OX40 agonist ivuxolimab. All receptors derive from an adult with an advanced solid tumor such as melanoma, head and neck, liver or kidney cancer.

The chain recombines TRBV7-8 with TRBJ2-3; D not resolved. Germline V gene sequence: CDR1 SGHVS, CDR2 FQNEAQ. There are 16 residues in the CDR3. Deletions cut 2 bases from V and 0 bases from J, with 12 bases between. In nucleotides, the CDR3 is TGTGCCAGCAGCTTAAATGCCGGATCTAGCACAGATACGCAGTATTTT. This translates into CASSLNAGSSTDTQYF.

The chain has TRBV27 and TRBJ2-2; 7 nucleotides align to TRBD2. With V trimmed by 6 bases and J by 4 bases, 5 bases remained unmatched. The CDR3 consists of 14 residues. Germline-derived CDR1 and CDR2 are MNHEY and SMNVEV (reference sequence). CDR3 bases: TGTGCCAGCAGGTTCACTAGCGTCACCGGGGAGCTGTTTTTT. The encoded protein is CASRFTSVTGELFF.

The V and J genes are TRBV9 and TRBJ2-1, with 8 positions matching TRBD2. There are 15 residues in the CDR3. V trimming: 6 bases; J trimming: 7 bases; junction bases outside the gene matches: 12. Germline V lookup: CDR1 SGDLS, CDR2 YYNGEE. The CDR3 sequence: CASNRGGSKGNEQFF. In DNA form, the CDR3 reads TGTGCCAGCAATCGGGGGGGTTCCAAAGGAAATGAGCAGTTCTTC.

This clone was seen more than once but under ten times. The J gene is TRBJ2-7, the V gene TRBV19, with TRBD2 as a possible D gene (5 bases). V was cut by 3 bases and J by 3 bases, with 12 bases left in between. The CDR3 totals 14 residues. Germline loops: CDR1 LNHDA, CDR2 SQIVND (reference sequence). The CDR3 spells CASSMAPGDYEQYF. DNA for the CDR3: TGTGCCAGTAGTATGGCTCCCGGGGACTACGAGCAGTACTTC.

For the CDR3, the DNA is TGTGCCAGCGACAATGGTCAAGAGACCCAGTACTTC. This translates into CASDNGQETQYF. The rearrangement uses TRBV2 and TRBJ2-5; D is unclear. Germline V CDR1 and CDR2: SNHLY, FYNNEI. Between the trimmed V and J ends, which lost 8 bases and 2 bases, there was a span of 9 bases. There are 12 residues in the CDR3.

The chain uses TRBV5-1 and TRBJ2-3; a possible D gene is TRBD2 (6 bases). The V and J ends lost 4 bases and 3 bases respectively, with 15 bases between them. CDR3 length equals 15 residues. CDR1 SGHRS and CDR2 YFSETQ come from the germline V gene. The CDR3 loop reads CASSQLNGRTDTQYF. CDR3 DNA: TGCGCCAGCAGCCAACTTAACGGGAGAACAGATACGCAGTATTTT.

The V call is TRBV7-7, the J call TRBJ2-1, with TRBD1 matching over 7 bases. This CDR3 contains 15 residues. Germline CDR1 is SSHAT and CDR2 is FNYEAQ (reference sequence). The V gene end was trimmed by 1 base and the J gene end by 0 bases; junction bases not matched to a gene: 0. This CDR3 is CASSLGDSSYNEQFF. The CDR3 coding sequence is TGTGCCAGCAGCTTAGGGGACAGCTCCTACAATGAGCAGTTCTTC.

This chain uses TRBV28 with TRBJ1-2; tentative D call: TRBD1 (5 bases). The CDR3 consists of 14 residues. The ends were cut back, 5 bases at V and 3 bases at J, with 13 bases in the middle. Germline-derived CDR1 and CDR2 are MDHEN and SYDVKM. The CDR3 nucleotides read TGTGCCAGCAGTGGTGCAGGGAGGGACTATGGCTACACCTTC. The encoded protein is CASSGAGRDYGYTF.

The genes are TRBV27 and TRBJ2-1; no clear D gene. The V and J ends lost 5 bases and 9 bases respectively, with 11 bases between them. CDR1 is MNHEY, CDR2 SMNVEV, per germline (reference sequence). The CDR3 runs 12 residues. This chain's CDR3 is CASSRWSGEQFF. The CDR3 DNA sequence: TGTGCCAGCAGTCGTTGGTCGGGTGAGCAGTTCTTC.